This TCR beta chain was observed in a study of blood T cell repertoires in COVID-19. Across the study: The United States, Italy and Spain supplied acute and convalescent COVID-19 samples.

The V gene lost 5 bases and the J gene lost 5 bases, with 21 bases spanning the gap. CDR1 is LNHDA, CDR2 SQIVND, per germline (reference sequence). This CDR3 region has 16 residues. Method: immunoSEQ multiplex PCR; TCRdb's copy keeps in-frame clones and lacks some. The sample records some 150,000 clones, roughly 81% being singletons. V and J are TRBV19 and TRBJ1-1, with TRBD1 as a possible D gene (6 bases). This receptor was obtained from a man in his forties with acute or convalescent COVID-19. Sample: peripheral blood. The CDR3 sequence: CASSPPARGLGTEAFF. The CDR3, as DNA: TGTGCCAGTAGTCCACCGGCCAGGGGCCTGGGGACTGAAGCTTTCTTT.